Each of the 32 T cell receptor beta chains below was sequenced from the same sample in a study of post-analysis software for immune sequencing data. Study results and caveats: The five TRBV segments detected at higher frequency in patients than in controls included TRBV5-6, TRBV5-1 and TRBV20-1.

These receptors are not linked to any known antigen. Included in the TCR beta cDNA libraries were unique molecular identifiers. TCRdb passed the PCR reads through MiXCR, listing each CDR3 protein once. The profile shows around 200,000 distinct CDR3 sequences, about 30% of them singletons. The sample was blood. These receptor sequences come from a girl aged 2-17 years with multiple sclerosis.

The table lists this clonotype with many counts. The chain links TRBV5-1 to TRBJ2-5; D ambiguous. Germline CDR1 and CDR2: SGHRS and YFSETQ. V was cut by 4 bases and J by 0 bases, with 7 bases left in between. The CDR3 has 13 residues. For the CDR3, the DNA is TGCGCCAGCAGCGAAGACAACCAAGAGACCCAGTACTTC. This sequence encodes CASSEDNQETQYF.

A remark on this clonotype: A read error may explain this, as a much larger clone is one base away. The V call is TRBV5-6, the J call TRBJ1-2; 8 bases fit TRBD1. Germline values: CDR1 SGHDT, CDR2 YYEEEE. Trimming cost V 0 bases and J 6 bases; bases outside gene matches: 1. The CDR3 spans 13 residues. The CDR3 region is CASSLVTGDGYTF. As DNA, the CDR3 is TGTGCCAGCAGCTTGGTGACAGGGGATGGCTACACCTTC.

In its sample, this clonotype was seen many times. This chain links TRBV6-5 with TRBJ2-7; D uncertain. In germline, CDR1 is MNHEY, CDR2 SVGAGI. The CDR3 has 16 residues. Trimming took off 0 bases at V and 5 bases at J, with 17 bases between the two ends. CDR3 DNA: TGTGCCAGCAGTTACTCCCGACGGTCGGTAGACCACGAGCAGTACTTC. Amino acids: CASSYSRRSVDHEQYF.

This clonotype was seen a few times. The germline gene is not matched at one end of the junction; a read error may be the cause. This sequence joins TRBV5-5 and TRBJ2-6; maybe TRBD2 (6 bases). The CDR3 has 17 residues. From germline, CDR1 is SGHKS and CDR2 YYEKEE (reference sequence). CDR3 sequence (DNA): TGTGCCAGCAGCTTTCCTAGCGAGGCACCTGGGGCCAACGTCCGGACTTTC. Encoded protein: CASSFPSEAPGANVRTF.

This clonotype was detected a few times. V and J are TRBV3-1 and TRBJ1-1; no clear D gene. The CDR3 spans 15 residues. The germline V gene has CDR1 LGHDT and CDR2 YNNKEL (reference sequence). V was shortened by 0 bases and J by 5 bases, with 13 bases between the two germline ends. CDR3 sequence reads: CASSQERAERTEAFF. CDR3 sequence (DNA): TGTGCCAGCAGCCAAGAGAGGGCGGAAAGGACTGAAGCTTTCTTT. The full variable domain, rest sourced from reference TRBV3-1 and TRBJ1-1, is DTAVSQTPKYLVTQMGNDKSIKCEQNLGHDTMYWYKQDSKKFLKIMFSYNNKELIINETVPNRFSPKSPDKAHLNLHINSLELGDSAVYFCASSQERAERTEAFFGQGTRLTVV.

In its sample, this clonotype was seen a few times. J is TRBJ2-5 and V is TRBV10-1; D gene unclear. In germline, CDR1 is WNHNN, CDR2 SYGVQD (reference sequence). V was trimmed by 3 bases and J by 3 bases, leaving 11 bases between them. This CDR3 comprises 14 residues. CDR3 bases: TGCGCCAGCAGTGACCCGGGCCCGAAAGAGACCCAGTACTTC. Amino acids: CASSDPGPKETQYF.

The rearrangement joins TRBV6-1 to TRBJ2-1, with 7 bases identical to TRBD2. The V gene's germline CDR1 is MNHNS and CDR2 SASEGT. This CDR3 is 13 amino acids long. The V gene end was trimmed by 6 bases and the J gene end by 8 bases; junction bases not matched to a gene: 7. The CDR3 spells CASRSGGGDEQFF. The CDR3 DNA follows: TGTGCCAGCAGATCGGGGGGTGGGGATGAGCAGTTCTTC.

V and J are TRBV5-1 and TRBJ2-2, with 10 bases lining up with TRBD1. Germline CDR1 reads SGHRS; CDR2 reads YFSETQ. The trim removed 4 bases at V and 0 bases at J, leaving 3 bases unmatched. This CDR3 comprises 16 residues. CDR3 in amino acids: CASSRQGAANTGELFF. CDR3 nucleotide sequence: TGCGCCAGCAGCCGACAGGGGGCTGCGAACACCGGGGAGCTGTTTTTT.

This clonotype was recorded at least ten times. The rearrangement uses TRBV7-9 and TRBJ2-7; 11 positions match TRBD2. The CDR3 is made up of 15 amino acids. Trimming at V came to 5 bases and at J to 4 bases, leaving 7 bases not matched to a gene. The germline CDR1 and CDR2 sequences are SEHNR and FQNEAQ (reference sequence). CDR3 protein: CASSPPGLAVYEQYF. The CDR3 nucleotides read TGTGCCAGCAGCCCGCCGGGACTAGCGGTATACGAGCAGTACTTC.

This clonotype was picked up many times. This rearrangement joins TRBV6-5 to TRBJ2-7; 8 bases are a match to TRBD1. CDR3 length equals 14 residues. Germline V gives CDR1 MNHEY, CDR2 SVGAGI. Germline trimming cut 6 bases from V and 1 base from J; bases unmatched to any gene: 5. The CDR3 reads CASSRQGPSYEQYF. The CDR3 DNA follows: TGTGCCAGCAGCCGACAGGGGCCTTCCTACGAGCAGTACTTC.

This clonotype was counted once. This may stem from a read error, because a much larger clone lies one nucleotide away. The V and J genes are TRBV5-1 and TRBJ2-3, with 11 bases fitting TRBD1. V lost 4 bases to trimming and J lost 0 bases; unmatched junction nucleotides: 7. CDR1 SGHRS and CDR2 YFSETQ come from the germline V gene. This CDR3 comprises 17 residues. The chain's CDR3 is CASSLRTGGTSTDTQYF. In DNA form, the CDR3 reads TGCGCCAGCAGCCTACGGACAGGGGGCACGAGCACAGATACGCAGTATTTT.

Concerning this clonotype itself: One junction end does not reproduce the germline sequence, and a read error may be involved. The V call is TRBV28, the J call TRBJ1-5; D gene uncertain. Per germline, CDR1 MDHEN and CDR2 SYDVKM. The CDR3 has 17 residues. The CDR3 nucleotides read TGTGCCAACAGTTTTCCCTTGAGAGGACCTAGCAATCAGCCCCAGCATTTT. As protein: CANSFPLRGPSNQPQHF.

At least ten counts were recorded for this clonotype. The rearrangement joins TRBV20-1 to TRBJ2-4; TRBD1 might be the D (6 bases). The CDR3 runs to 16 residues. V shed 3 bases and J shed 1 base, with 16 bases lying between them. Germline V gene data show CDR1 as DFQATT and CDR2 as SNEGSKA (reference sequence). The CDR3 sequence: CSARKPGQHAKNIQYF. The CDR3 DNA reads TGCAGTGCTAGGAAACCCGGACAGCACGCCAAAAACATTCAGTACTTC.

Only a few counts were recorded for this clonotype. The chain carries TRBV7-9 and TRBJ1-6; 8 positions match TRBD1. In germline, CDR1 is SEHNR, CDR2 FQNEAQ (reference sequence). The J segment lost 5 bases and the V segment lost 5 bases, leaving 5 bases of the junction unmatched. The CDR3 is 15 amino acids. This chain's CDR3 is CASSPWTGNNSPLHF. The CDR3 DNA follows: TGTGCCAGCAGCCCTTGGACAGGGAATAATTCACCCCTCCACTTT.

The chain links TRBV12-3 or TRBV12-4 to TRBJ1-2; 7 bases map to TRBD1. The length of the CDR3 is 14 residues. V was clipped by 3 bases and J by 4 bases; unmatched bases: 5. This CDR3 reads CASSFTTGSYGYTF. The CDR3 nucleotides read TGTGCCAGCAGTTTCACGACAGGGTCCTATGGCTACACCTTC.

CDR3 sequence reads: CASSQGQKGGEQYF. As DNA, the CDR3 is TGTGCCAGCAGCCAGGGACAAAAGGGAGGCGAGCAGTACTTC. The chain employs TRBV14 and TRBJ2-7; D may correspond to TRBD1 or TRBD2 (6 bases each). The V end was cut by 3 bases, the J end by 6 bases, with 15 bases between. The CDR3 length is 14 residues. Germline loops: CDR1 SGHDN, CDR2 FVKESK. The entire variable domain, with the rest obtained from reference TRBV14 and TRBJ2-7, is as follows: EAGVTQFPSHSVIEKGQTVTLRCDPISGHDNLYWYRRVMGKEIKFLLHFVKESKQDESGMPNNRFLAERTGGTYSTLKVQPAELEDSGVYFCASSQGQKGGEQYFGPGTRLTVT.

The J gene is TRBJ2-7, the V gene TRBV5-1, with D perhaps matching TRBD1 (6 bases). The DNA matches TRBJ2-5 better at its end, which makes the J call doubtful. The CDR3 has 14 residues. Germline V CDR1 and CDR2: SGHRS, YFSETQ. CDR3 in amino acids: CASSLTGPGETQYF. In nucleotides, the CDR3 is TGCGCCAGCAGCTTGACAGGGCCGGGGGAGACCCAGTACTTC.

The CDR3 here is CASSGGSRVFINYGYTF. CDR3 DNA sequence: TGCGCCAGCAGTGGAGGTAGCAGGGTTTTCATTAACTATGGCTACACCTTC. The rearrangement joins TRBV5-1 to TRBJ1-2; D is perhaps TRBD1 (5 bases). Germline CDR1 and CDR2: SGHRS and YFSETQ. V lost 5 bases and J 1 base, leaving 21 bases between the germline ends. The CDR3 runs to 17 residues.

A note on this clonotype: One junction end does not reproduce the germline sequence, and a read error may be involved. This chain links TRBV4-1 with TRBJ1-2; D is perhaps TRBD1 (6 bases). CDR1 is MGHRA and CDR2 is YSYEKL in the germline V gene. The CDR3 has 17 amino acids. The DNA of the CDR3 is TGCGCCAGCAGCCAAGATATGGTGTTGGACAGAAACTATGGCTGCACCTTC. It encodes CASSQDMVLDRNYGCTF.

The chain links TRBV20-1 to TRBJ1-2; the D gene is possibly TRBD1 (5 bases). V was pared by 0 bases and J by 4 bases, with 12 bases between. The germline CDR1 and CDR2 sequences are DFQATT and SNEGSKA (reference sequence). The CDR3 covers 14 residues. The DNA of the CDR3 is TGCAGTGCTAGAGACCGGGACCTGCTCTATGGCTACACCTTC. Translating gives CSARDRDLLYGYTF.

The V call is TRBV27, the J call TRBJ2-7; TRBD2 is a possible D gene (6 bases). The germline gives CDR1 MNHEY, CDR2 SMNVEV (reference sequence). This CDR3 is 15 amino acids long. Trimming pared 6 bases from V and 1 base from J, leaving 16 bases between. Here the CDR3 reads CASSGRLAVSYEQYF. The CDR3 DNA reads as TGTGCCAGCAGCGGGCGATTAGCGGTTTCCTACGAGCAGTACTTC.

The chain joins TRBV6-2 or TRBV6-3 to TRBJ1-1; 7 bases align to TRBD1. The CDR3 spans 14 residues. V shed 7 bases and J 4 bases; nucleotides not matched to a gene: 9. Germline assignment: CDR1 MNHEY and CDR2 SVGEGT. Here the CDR3 reads CASTYRGSGTEAFF. The DNA of the CDR3 is TGTGCCAGCACCTACAGGGGATCTGGCACTGAAGCTTTCTTT.

The count of this clonotype is one. A clone one base away is much larger, so this may be a read error. The V and J genes are TRBV20-1 and TRBJ2-5, with 8 bases matching TRBD2. Germline loops: CDR1 DFQATT, CDR2 SNEGSKA (reference sequence). This CDR3 region has 16 residues. The CDR3 sequence: CSARDIGSGAQETRYF. CDR3 DNA sequence: TGCAGTGCTAGAGATATCGGTAGCGGGGCGCAAGAGACCCGGTACTTC.

This clonotype was seen a few times. A much bigger clone sits one base away, suggesting this may be a read error. V and J are TRBV12-3 or TRBV12-4 and TRBJ2-3; maybe TRBD1 (5 bases). The CDR3 has 11 residues. The V gene lost 6 bases and the J gene lost 6 bases, with 7 bases spanning the gap. In DNA form, the CDR3 reads TGTGCCAGCAGGCGACAGGATACGCAGTATTTT. It codes for CASRRQDTQYF.

This clonotype appeared a few times. The chain couples TRBV28 to TRBJ2-2; 10 bases map to TRBD1. This CDR3 spans 17 amino acids. The germline V gene has CDR1 MDHEN and CDR2 SYDVKM. After removal of 6 bases from V and 7 bases from J, the junction contained 14 bases not matched to a gene. The CDR3 DNA follows: TGTGCCAGCAGCCAATATGAGGGACAGGGGTTCCTCGGGGAGCTGTTTTTT. Translating gives CASSQYEGQGFLGELFF.

The V and J genes are TRBV28 and TRBJ1-1, with 7 bases aligning to TRBD1. CDR1 is MDHEN and CDR2 is SYDVKM in the germline V gene. The CDR3 is 14 amino acids. Unmatched junction bases numbered 5, after V lost 3 bases and J lost 4 bases. In nucleotides, the CDR3 is TGTGCCAGCAGTTTCCAGGGGGTGAGCACTGAAGCTTTCTTT. Its protein product is CASSFQGVSTEAFF.

The chain combines TRBV28 with TRBJ1-1; no reliable D call. The ends were cut back, 1 base at V and 0 bases at J, with 15 bases in the middle. CDR3 size: 17 residues. CDR1 is MDHEN and CDR2 is SYDVKM in the germline V gene. The chain's CDR3 is CASSLLAIGTLNTEAFF. For the CDR3, the DNA is TGTGCCAGCAGTTTATTAGCAATTGGCACTCTGAACACTGAAGCTTTCTTT.

Details on this clonotype: A read error may be the cause here, since a much bigger clone is one base away. The chain combines TRBV28 with TRBJ2-1; D may be TRBD2 (5 bases). Germline V gives CDR1 MDHEN, CDR2 SYDVKM. The CDR3 covers 13 residues. V lost 6 bases and J lost 12, with 18 bases in between. The CDR3 reads CASSQEVVPVQFF. The DNA of the CDR3 is TGTGCCAGCAGCCAGGAGGTGGTCCCCGTGCAGTTCTTC.

This clonotype was observed a handful of times. With a much larger clone just one base away, this may be a read error. The genes are TRBV29-1 and TRBJ2-1; TRBD2 agrees at 7 bases. The CDR3 covers 13 residues. From germline, CDR1 is SQVTM and CDR2 ANQGSEA. The CDR3 sequence is CGVGGVVFNEQFF. CDR3 sequence (DNA): TGCGGCGTGGGGGGGGTAGTTTTCAATGAGCAGTTCTTC.

This clonotype was detected only once. V gene TRBV4-2 combines with J gene TRBJ1-1; D unclear. Germline V CDR1 and CDR2: LGHNA, YNFKEQ. The CDR3 is 14 amino acids. V gave up 0 bases and J gave up 6 bases, with 11 bases separating them. CDR3 coding DNA: TGTGCCAGCAGCCAAGATACAGCTAGTCCTGAAGCTTTCTTT. Its translation is CASSQDTASPEAFF.

This chain connects TRBV20-1 to TRBJ2-1; a weak D match, TRBD2 (5 bases). Trimming took 0 bases from V and 9 from J, leaving 24 bases between them. Germline lookup yields CDR1 DFQATT and CDR2 SNEGSKA (reference sequence). The CDR3 is 17 residues long. CDR3 DNA sequence: TGCAGTGCTAGAGATCCAGCGGCCCATAGGGCCCTCAGTGAGCAGTTCTTC. Its protein is CSARDPAAHRALSEQFF.

The chain joins TRBV5-1 to TRBJ2-1, with a possible D match to TRBD2 (5 bases). Germline values: CDR1 SGHRS, CDR2 YFSETQ. Trimming left V 0 bases short and J 1 base short, with 11 bases between. The length of the CDR3 is 16 residues. DNA for the CDR3: TGCGCCAGCAGCTTGGAAGCGGCGACTTCCTACAATGAGCAGTTCTTC. It encodes CASSLEAATSYNEQFF.